The text below deals with one T cell receptor beta chain. Its antigen remains unknown. Germline V gene sequence: CDR1 MDHEN, CDR2 SYDVKM. The CDR3 sequence is 17 residues long. V dropped 0 bases and J dropped 4; count of bases not matched to a gene: 5. Noted treatment: approximately 9-day PBMC culture with coronavirus spike peptide pools or control peptides (ViraFEST assay). Harvesting of the unexposed donor's CD4+ T cells predated the COVID-19 pandemic (2011-2018). Once peptide pools had expanded antigen-specific T cells, ViraFEST sequenced TCRs. Contingent on cell availability, unexposed-donor CD4+ T cells were interrogated with SARS-CoV-2 S/N and four cold-coronavirus spikes. The entry originates in a study of vaccination and CD4 T cells after COVID-19. Findings of the study overall: Early post-infection timepoints were missing, and relatively few convalescent patients were studied.

Oncomine TCR Beta short-read sequencing was applied to DNA from cultured CD4+ T cells. Via MiXCR, TCRdb re-called the PCR reads, giving one row per CDR3 protein. This table has almost 5,500 distinct CDR3 sequences, roughly two fifths appearing once. This clonotype originated in a human donor in good health. The J gene is TRBJ2-2, the V gene TRBV28; 10 nucleotides align to TRBD1. The sequenced sample consisted of CD4+ T cells from blood, cultured in vitro. The CDR3 is CASSLWGTGDFTGELFF. The DNA for the CDR3 is TGTGCCAGCAGTTTATGGGGGACAGGGGACTTCACCGGGGAGCTGTTTTTT.